The source of this T cell receptor (beta chain) is a study of T cells in women clearing cervical HPV infection. Findings and limits, study-wide: CIN3+ cases had significantly higher TCR repertoire richness than controls, but evenness did not differ.

Germline V lookup: CDR1 DFQATT, CDR2 SNEGSKA (reference sequence). The J segment lost 7 bases and the V segment lost 6 bases, leaving 24 bases of the junction unmatched. The CDR3 has 18 amino acids. Repertoires were generated with immunoSEQ multiplex PCR, while TCRdb's copy carries only in-frame clones and drops some. The specimen's table records about 48,000 clones. Worth noting for this clone: The antigen is unknown. The read falls 3 residues short of the CDR3 end, and the missing part is taken from the germline J gene.

The sequence derives from a woman aged 18 to 75 with a cervical HPV16 infection that either progressed to CIN3+ or cleared (not recorded which). The V gene is TRBV20-1, the J gene TRBJ1-2, with TRBD1 matching 9 bases. Sequenced: blood buffy coat. The CDR3 sequence: CSAIGGDRDREEGGGYTF. The sequenced part of the CDR3 DNA is TGCAGTGCCATCGGGGGGGACCGGGACAGGGAAGAAGGGGGTGGC.